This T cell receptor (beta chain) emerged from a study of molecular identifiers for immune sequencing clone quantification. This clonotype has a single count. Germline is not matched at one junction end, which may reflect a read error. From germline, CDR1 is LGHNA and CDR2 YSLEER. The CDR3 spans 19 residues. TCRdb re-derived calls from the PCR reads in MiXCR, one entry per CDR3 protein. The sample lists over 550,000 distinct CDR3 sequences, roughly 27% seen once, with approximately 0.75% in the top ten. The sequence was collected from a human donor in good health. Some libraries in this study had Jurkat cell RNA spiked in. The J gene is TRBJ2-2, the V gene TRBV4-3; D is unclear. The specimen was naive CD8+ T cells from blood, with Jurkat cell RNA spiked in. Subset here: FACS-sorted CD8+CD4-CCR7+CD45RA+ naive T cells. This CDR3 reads CAGSQEVSSLRYFSGELFF. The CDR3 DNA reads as TGCGCCGGCAGCCAAGAGGTCTCTAGTCTTCGTTACTTCTCCGGGGAGCTGTTTTTT.